This record covers a single T cell receptor (beta chain). V shed 1 base and J shed 0 bases, with 7 bases lying between them. This CDR3 comprises 16 residues. Per germline, CDR1 SEHNR and CDR2 FQNEAQ (reference sequence). These data come from a study of blood T cells in healthy people across ages. A second PCR of 7 to 11 cycles used a sample-barcoded 5' primer and a J-beta primer mix. A template-switch adaptor containing 12 random nucleotides labeled each cDNA molecule. Each CDR3 protein is one row after TCRdb ran MiXCR on the 5' RACE reads. The sample consists of roughly 410,000 distinct CDR3 sequences, about 55% of them appearing once.

The specimen was blood. This chain uses TRBV7-9 with TRBJ2-6; maybe TRBD1 (5 bases). The TCR was taken from a man in his sixties in good health. This CDR3 is CASSLGGYSGANVLTF. CDR3 coding DNA: TGTGCCAGCAGCTTAGGGGGCTACTCTGGGGCCAACGTCCTGACTTTC. Complete variable domain (other parts from reference TRBV7-9 and TRBJ2-6): DTGVSQNPRHKITKRGQNVTFRCDPISEHNRLYWYRQTLGQGPEFLTYFQNEAQLEKSRLLSDRFSAERPKGSFSTLEIQRTEQGDSAMYLCASSLGGYSGANVLTFGAGSRLTVL.